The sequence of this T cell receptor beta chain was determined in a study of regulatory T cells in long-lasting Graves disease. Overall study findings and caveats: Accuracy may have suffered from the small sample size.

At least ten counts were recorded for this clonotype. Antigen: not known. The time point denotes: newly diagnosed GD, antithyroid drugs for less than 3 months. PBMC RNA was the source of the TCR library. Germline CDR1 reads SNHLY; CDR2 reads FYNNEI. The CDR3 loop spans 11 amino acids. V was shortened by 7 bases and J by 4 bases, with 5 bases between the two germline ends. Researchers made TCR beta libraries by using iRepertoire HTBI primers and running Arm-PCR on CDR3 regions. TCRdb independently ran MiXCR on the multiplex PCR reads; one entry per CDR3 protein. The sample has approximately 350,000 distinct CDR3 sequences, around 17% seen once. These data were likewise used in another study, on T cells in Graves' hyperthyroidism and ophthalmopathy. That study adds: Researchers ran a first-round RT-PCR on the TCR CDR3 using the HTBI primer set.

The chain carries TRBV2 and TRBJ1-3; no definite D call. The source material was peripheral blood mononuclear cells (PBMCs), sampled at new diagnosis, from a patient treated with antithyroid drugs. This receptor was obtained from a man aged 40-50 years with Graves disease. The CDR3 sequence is CASTAGNTIYF. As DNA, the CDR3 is TGTGCCAGCACAGCGGGAAACACCATATATTTT.